Listed here are 31 T cell receptor beta chains from one sample, sequenced in a study of monozygotic twins with inflammatory bowel disease. TCRdb derives one entry per CDR3 protein from the 5' RACE reads, leaving out DNA. Found here are approximately 420,000 distinct CDR3 sequences; the top ten clones hold 2% to 3%. What was sequenced was blood. The receptors here all came from a human donor with ulcerative colitis or Crohn's disease, or a healthy co-twin of an affected twin (not recorded which).

The genes are TRBV3-1 and TRBJ2-7; the D call of TRBD2 rests on TCRdb alone, since no DNA is present to check it. Germline CDR1 reads LGHDT; CDR2 reads YNNKEL (reference sequence). This CDR3 has 13 amino acids. CDR3 loop: CASSFTTTYEQYF.

The V and J genes are TRBV10-3 and TRBJ2-1; TCRdb reports TRBD2, a call that lacks DNA to check it against. In germline, CDR1 is ENHRY, CDR2 SYGVKD. This CDR3 is built from 17 residues. CDR3 protein: CAISESWASGENNEQFF.

The rearrangement links TRBV5-1 to TRBJ1-4. Germline CDR1 reads SGHRS; CDR2 reads YFSETQ. The CDR3 runs to 16 residues. The CDR3 sequence: CASSLNSAGANEKLFF.

The chain carries TRBV12-3 or TRBV12-4 and TRBJ1-4; TCRdb outputs TRBD1, but without DNA this stays unchecked. The length of the CDR3 is 11 residues. CDR3: CASTPGEKLFF.

The J gene is TRBJ2-7, the V gene TRBV7-2; TCRdb selects TRBD1, and the lack of DNA leaves this call unchecked. Looked up from germline, CDR1 is SGHTA and CDR2 is FQGNSA. The CDR3 runs to 12 residues. The CDR3 sequence is CASSLPPGGQYF.

The gene calls are TRBV7-9 and TRBJ2-3. Germline V gene data show CDR1 as SEHNR and CDR2 as FQNEAQ (reference sequence). CDR3 size: 15 residues. The CDR3 sequence is CASSLVLAGTDTQYF.

The chain has TRBV11-2 and TRBJ2-1. The CDR3 has 14 amino acids. The germline gives CDR1 SGHAT, CDR2 FQNNGV. This chain's CDR3 is CASSLERLAHEQFF.

V and J are TRBV5-4 and TRBJ2-3; TCRdb names TRBD2, which stays unverified in the absence of DNA. Germline V CDR1 and CDR2: SGHNT, YYREEE (reference sequence). The CDR3 contains 18 residues. CDR3 sequence reads: CASSLAGGGPLPTDTQYF.

V gene TRBV18 combines with J gene TRBJ1-4. Germline lookup yields CDR1 KGHSH and CDR2 LQKENI. The CDR3 runs to 16 residues. The CDR3 spells CASSTQVQPSNEKLFF.

The chain employs TRBV5-6 and TRBJ2-3; TCRdb names TRBD1, which stays unverified in the absence of DNA. Germline values: CDR1 SGHDT, CDR2 YYEEEE. There are 15 residues in the CDR3. CDR3 loop: CASSLAGGTLDTQYF.

The chain couples TRBV19 to TRBJ2-3; TCRdb's D gene call, TRBD2, goes unchecked for lack of DNA. Per germline, CDR1 LNHDA and CDR2 SQIVND (reference sequence). The CDR3 is 16 amino acids. CDR3 sequence reads: CASTPSGIAGTDTQYF.

The chain recombines TRBV5-1 with TRBJ2-1; TCRdb outputs TRBD2, but without DNA this stays unchecked. The CDR3 is 15 amino acids. CDR1 is SGHRS and CDR2 is YFSETQ in the germline V gene. CDR3 sequence reads: CASSLEALAGRRQFF.

The chain employs TRBV7-9 and TRBJ2-1; TCRdb returns TRBD1, unconfirmable since there is no DNA. The germline V gene encodes CDR1 SEHNR and CDR2 FQNEAQ (reference sequence). The CDR3 has 15 residues. CDR3 sequence: CASTPVGGQYNEQFF.

The chain recombines TRBV7-9 with TRBJ1-1; TCRdb's D call, TRBD1, is unchecked because there is no DNA. Germline V CDR1 and CDR2: SEHNR, FQNEAQ (reference sequence). CDR3 size: 11 residues. Here the CDR3 reads CASSLRDEAFF.

This chain uses TRBV11-2 with TRBJ1-4; TCRdb's assignment of TRBD1 cannot be checked, as there is no DNA. CDR1 and CDR2 (germline): SGHAT, FQNNGV. This CDR3 has 16 residues. The CDR3 sequence: CASSLLGGGESEKLFF.

V usage is TRBV20-1 and J usage is TRBJ2-5; there is no DNA to check the TCRdb D call of TRBD1. The CDR3 spans 13 residues. CDR1 and CDR2 (germline): DFQATT, SNEGSKA (reference sequence). The CDR3 reads CSAIGGRGETQYF.

The genes are TRBV15 and TRBJ1-5. Germline CDR1 reads LNHNV; CDR2 reads YYDKDF (reference sequence). This CDR3 is 12 amino acids long. CDR3 sequence reads: CATSRTDQPQHF.

This sequence joins TRBV19 and TRBJ2-3. The CDR3 totals 12 residues. Germline values: CDR1 LNHDA, CDR2 SQIVND (reference sequence). CDR3 in amino acids: CASSIATDTQYF.

The CDR3 sequence is CASSSGTEQFF. This chain connects TRBV13 to TRBJ2-1. The CDR3 totals 11 residues. Germline V gives CDR1 PRHDT, CDR2 FYEKMQ (reference sequence).

J is TRBJ2-7 and V is TRBV19. This CDR3 region has 15 residues. Per germline, CDR1 LNHDA and CDR2 SQIVND (reference sequence). The CDR3 here is CASSVLGGNSYEQYF.

The V and J genes are TRBV3-1 and TRBJ2-3. Germline assignment: CDR1 LGHDT and CDR2 YNNKEL (reference sequence). The CDR3 is 13 amino acids. CDR3: CASSHRSRDTQYF.

V is TRBV12-3 or TRBV12-4 and J is TRBJ2-1; with no DNA, the TCRdb D assignment of TRBD1 cannot be verified. The CDR3 sequence is 13 residues long. The CDR3 loop reads CASSRRTARGQFF.

The chain uses TRBV2 and TRBJ2-1; TCRdb's D call of TRBD2 is untestable without DNA. Germline V lookup: CDR1 SNHLY, CDR2 FYNNEI. There are 17 residues in the CDR3. The CDR3: CASSEALASGRYNEQFF.

This chain uses TRBV20-1 with TRBJ1-4; TCRdb's assignment of TRBD1 cannot be checked, as there is no DNA. The CDR3 runs 15 residues. Germline V gene lookup returns CDR1 DFQATT and CDR2 SNEGSKA (reference sequence). The CDR3 protein is CSALGTTTTNEKLFF.

The CDR3: CSAQSRGHSNTGELFF. The chain combines TRBV20-1 with TRBJ2-2; TCRdb proposes TRBD1, but this gene call is untestable without DNA. CDR1 is DFQATT, CDR2 SNEGSKA, per germline (reference sequence). There are 16 residues in the CDR3.

The CDR3 sequence is CASRDSLNYEQYF. The gene calls are TRBV3-1 and TRBJ2-7; the D call from TCRdb, TRBD1, cannot be confirmed without DNA. Germline V CDR1 and CDR2: LGHDT, YNNKEL (reference sequence). This CDR3 spans 13 amino acids.

The chain couples TRBV7-6 to TRBJ2-7. Germline V gives CDR1 SGHVS, CDR2 FNYEAQ. This CDR3 is built from 16 residues. CDR3 sequence: CASSIDSNLPSYEQYF.

V usage is TRBV27 and J usage is TRBJ1-2. CDR3 size: 16 residues. Germline V gene lookup returns CDR1 MNHEY and CDR2 SMNVEV (reference sequence). The CDR3 here is CASSFTTFLSYYGYTF.

The chain is built from TRBV10-3 and TRBJ2-7; the D gene TCRdb calls, TRBD2, cannot be checked with no DNA. Germline assignment: CDR1 ENHRY and CDR2 SYGVKD. CDR3 length: 14 residues. Here the CDR3 reads CAISGTSLVYEQYF.

This chain connects TRBV30 to TRBJ1-1. Germline V CDR1 and CDR2: GTSNPN, SVGIG (reference sequence). The CDR3 totals 14 residues. This CDR3 reads CAWKPSPADTEAFF.

The chain uses TRBV3-1 and TRBJ2-7. The CDR3 loop spans 13 amino acids. Germline V gene lookup returns CDR1 LGHDT and CDR2 YNNKEL (reference sequence). CDR3 sequence: CASRDRSSYEQYF.